This T cell receptor beta chain was sequenced during a study of cytomegalovirus exposure and HLA in healthy donors. Donors were ostensibly healthy at sampling, although undocumented immune exposures were probable. The V gene's germline CDR1 is LNHDA and CDR2 SQIVND (reference sequence). The CDR3 totals 22 residues. The trim removed 7 bases at V and 0 bases at J, leaving 23 bases unmatched. Turning to this clone: As yet, its antigen is unknown.

The study, taken as a whole, reports: V- and J-gene trimming in TCR beta was tied to a missense DCLRE1C variant by an analysis performed later.

The PCR was carried out with 60 Vbeta primers and 13 Jbeta primers. Data came from immunoSEQ multiplex PCR; TCRdb stores just in-frame clones and leaves some out. The sample lists over 90,000 clones, around 77% occurring once. Sequencing was carried out using PBMCs. The chain employs TRBV19 and TRBJ2-1, with 11 positions matching TRBD2. This clonotype was sampled from a male donor in good health and CMV-seropositive. The CDR3 loop is CASTSGTGMTSGIRSSYNEQFF. The CDR3 bases are TGTGCCAGTACCTCCGGGACAGGCATGACTAGCGGGATCAGGAGCTCCTACAATGAGCAGTTCTTC.